These 10 T cell receptor beta chains were sequenced from one sample in a study of Ad26.COV2.S vaccination and SARS-CoV-2 variants. The treatment is: some 19 received Ad26.COV2.S at low or high dose, single or two shots; about 5 received placebo; per-sample allocation not given. The samples were gathered on day 63 after the first injection of vaccine or placebo. Sequenced by immunoSEQ multiplex PCR; TCRdb stores in-frame clones only, minus some. The sample includes hundreds of thousands of clones, around nine tenths seen only once; the top ten take approximately 5%. Here the sequenced sample was peripheral blood, taken in a trial of Ad26.COV2.S vaccine versus placebo. The receptor source for this set is a person aged 18-60 years who received the Ad26.COV2.S COVID-19 vaccine or a placebo.

In DNA, the CDR3 is TGTGCCAGCAGGGGGGGCGGTGAGCAGTTCTTC. The encoded protein is CASRGGGEQFF. The chain is built from TRBV12-3 or TRBV12-4 and TRBJ2-1, with D perhaps being TRBD1 or TRBD2 (6 bases each). V dropped 6 bases and J dropped 9 bases, with 9 bases sitting between them. This CDR3 comprises 11 residues.

The chain uses TRBV28 and TRBJ2-1; no clear D gene. This CDR3 comprises 15 residues. Looked up from germline, CDR1 is MDHEN and CDR2 is SYDVKM. Between the trimmed V and J ends, which lost 2 bases and 4 bases, there was a span of 12 bases. CDR3 in DNA: TGTGCCAGCAGTTTACGTGGACCTCCTTACAATGAGCAGTTCTTC. This translates into CASSLRGPPYNEQFF.

J is TRBJ1-6 and V is TRBV5-1, with 7 bases matching TRBD1. V dropped 4 bases and J dropped 7; count of bases not matched to a gene: 8. This CDR3 comprises 15 residues. The germline V gene has CDR1 SGHRS and CDR2 YFSETQ. CDR3 DNA: TGCGCCAGCAGCCTGAGTTTGGGACAGAATTCACCCCTCCACTTT. It translates to CASSLSLGQNSPLHF.

The chain has TRBV15 and TRBJ1-5; a possible D gene is TRBD1 (5 bases). CDR1 is LNHNV and CDR2 is YYDKDF in the germline V gene (reference sequence). V was trimmed by 3 bases and J by 3 bases, leaving 12 bases between them. This CDR3 has 15 residues. CDR3 protein: CATSRGGRDNQPQHF. The CDR3 DNA is TGTGCCACCAGCAGGGGGGGAAGGGACAATCAGCCCCAGCATTTT.

The chain employs TRBV12-5 and TRBJ1-2; D unclear. V was cut by 3 bases and J by 4 bases, with 18 bases left in between. The CDR3 spans 16 residues. CDR1 and CDR2 (germline): LGHNT, FRNRAP. CDR3 nucleotide sequence: TGTGCTAGTGGTTTAGTTCTCCGAGGGCCGCCCTATGGCTACACCTTC. Encoded protein: CASGLVLRGPPYGYTF.

This rearrangement joins TRBV19 to TRBJ2-5; TRBD2 aligns across 8 bases. Germline CDR1 LNHDA, CDR2 SQIVND (reference sequence). The CDR3 totals 15 residues. The J segment lost 5 bases and the V segment lost 1 base, leaving 6 bases of the junction unmatched. CDR3 sequence: CASSIAGGTSETQYF. Here the CDR3 DNA reads TGTGCCAGTAGTATAGCGGGGGGGACGTCGGAGACCCAGTACTTC. Full variable domain (remainder filled in from reference TRBV19 and TRBJ2-5): DGGITQSPKYLFRKEGQNVTLSCEQNLNHDAMYWYRQDPGQGLRLIYYSQIVNDFQKGDIAEGYSVSREKKESFPLTVTSAQKNPTAFYLCASSIAGGTSETQYFGPGTRLLVL.

The V and J genes are TRBV2 and TRBJ2-7; 9 nucleotides align to TRBD1. The CDR3 length is 12 residues. V was clipped by 7 bases and J by 5 bases; unmatched bases: 3. The germline CDR1 and CDR2 sequences are SNHLY and FYNNEI. The CDR3 DNA reads TGTGCCAGCACCCGGGACAGGGACGAGCAGTACTTC. Translated: CASTRDRDEQYF.

J is TRBJ1-3 and V is TRBV21-1; TRBD1, the table's D call, lacks a check against the DNA. TRBV21-1 is listed as a pseudogene. The CDR3 length is 14 residues. The CDR3 reads CASSIRHTGNTIYF. For the CDR3, the DNA is TGTGCCAGCAGCATCCGACATACAGGAAACACCATATATTTT.

This chain connects TRBV6-6 to TRBJ2-3, with D tentatively TRBD1 or TRBD2 (5 bases each). The germline V and J ends were trimmed by 8 bases and 5 bases, with 11 bases remaining between them. The germline CDR1 and CDR2 sequences are MNHNY and SVGAGI (reference sequence). The CDR3 is 12 residues long. The DNA for the CDR3 is TGTGCCAGCCGGGGCCGGAGAGATACGCAGTATTTT. It specifies CASRGRRDTQYF.

The chain couples TRBV7-9 to TRBJ2-2, with TRBD2 as a possible D gene (6 bases). Germline values: CDR1 SEHNR, CDR2 FQNEAQ (reference sequence). The CDR3 spans 17 residues. V lost 5 bases to trimming and J lost 1 base, with 17 bases between them. CDR3 nucleotides: TGTGCCAGCAGCGGAAAAACGGCGGGGCAGAACACCGGGGAGCTGTTTTTT. It yields the protein CASSGKTAGQNTGELFF.